Below, 17 T cell receptor beta chains from the same sample are listed, as sequenced in a study of T cell responses to AZD1222 COVID-19 vaccine. Method: immunoSEQ multiplex PCR; TCRdb's copy keeps in-frame clones and lacks some. The sample records some 150,000 clones, 70% to 90% being singletons. Sequenced material: peripheral blood, taken 28 days after the second dose of the MenACWY control vaccine. These receptors originate from an adult who received the MenACWY meningococcal vaccine as a control.

This chain joins TRBV7-9 and TRBJ2-1, with 11 positions matching TRBD2. The CDR3 spans 18 residues. CDR1 and CDR2 from the germline V gene are SEHNR and FQNEAQ (reference sequence). The V gene end was trimmed by 5 bases and the J gene end by 4 bases; junction bases not matched to a gene: 13. The CDR3 DNA is TGTGCCAGCAGCCCAGGGGCTAGCGGGAGGTCGGAATACAATGAGCAGTTCTTC. Protein sequence: CASSPGASGRSEYNEQFF. Combining the CDR3 with reference TRBV7-9 and TRBJ2-1 gives the whole variable domain DTGVSQNPRHKITKRGQNVTFRCDPISEHNRLYWYRQTLGQGPEFLTYFQNEAQLEKSRLLSDRFSAERPKGSFSTLEIQRTEQGDSAMYLCASSPGASGRSEYNEQFFGPGTRLTVL.

The V gene is TRBV6-4, the J gene TRBJ2-2; D is unresolved. Per the germline V gene, CDR1 is MRHNA and CDR2 is SNTAGT. This CDR3 spans 15 amino acids. V was shortened by 0 bases and J by 4 bases, with 9 bases between the two germline ends. CDR3 amino acids: CASSDSSGSTGELFF. DNA of the CDR3: TGTGCCAGCAGTGACTCTTCTGGATCCACCGGGGAGCTGTTTTTT.

The V and J genes are TRBV19 and TRBJ1-2; D ambiguous. The CDR3 sequence is 13 residues long. CDR1 is LNHDA and CDR2 is SQIVND in the germline V gene (reference sequence). With 6 bases removed from V and 5 bases from J, the gap between germline ends came to 13 bases. This CDR3 is CASRSYDTYGYTF. The DNA for the CDR3 is TGTGCCAGTAGGTCGTACGACACTTATGGCTACACCTTC.

The chain couples TRBV7-2 to TRBJ1-2; D is uncertain. The V end lost 1 base, the J end lost 2 bases, and 5 bases lay between the germline ends. The CDR3 covers 13 residues. Germline CDR1 reads SGHTA; CDR2 reads FQGNSA. CDR3 protein: CASSLDSNYGYTF. CDR3 sequence (DNA): TGTGCCAGCAGCTTAGACAGCAACTATGGCTACACCTTC.

This clone was seen only once. The chain carries TRBV5-5 and TRBJ1-2, with D possibly being TRBD1 (6 bases). Trimming pared 0 bases from V and 4 bases from J, leaving 13 bases between. The CDR3 has 15 residues. Germline-derived CDR1 and CDR2 are SGHKS and YYEKEE (reference sequence). The CDR3 loop reads CASSLGHGQLYGYTF. The CDR3 nucleotides read TGTGCCAGCAGCTTGGGGCACGGACAGCTCTATGGCTACACCTTC.

This chain links TRBV4-1 with TRBJ1-2, with D hard to call. CDR3 size: 15 residues. Germline V gene sequence: CDR1 MGHRA, CDR2 YSYEKL. The ends were cut back, 0 bases at V and 4 bases at J, with 12 bases in the middle. This CDR3 reads CASSQDMVGSYGYTF. The CDR3 nucleotides are TGCGCCAGCAGCCAAGATATGGTAGGGAGCTATGGCTACACCTTC.

The chain carries TRBV5-1 and TRBJ1-2; possibly TRBD1 for D (5 bases). The CDR3 has 16 residues. CDR1 and CDR2 from the germline V gene are SGHRS and YFSETQ. Between the trimmed V and J ends, which lost 4 bases and 4 bases, there was a span of 20 bases. This CDR3 is CASSPGTASGLYGYTF. In DNA form, the CDR3 reads TGCGCCAGCAGCCCGGGGACTGCCTCCGGTCTCTATGGCTACACCTTC.

The chain employs TRBV5-6 and TRBJ2-7; 7 bases align to TRBD2. V lost 5 bases to trimming and J lost 3 bases; unmatched junction nucleotides: 8. Germline V gene data show CDR1 as SGHDT and CDR2 as YYEEEE. The length of the CDR3 is 14 residues. CDR3 nucleotide sequence: TGTGCCAGCAGGCAGACCGGGGGGAGCTACGAGCAGTACTTC. Translating gives CASRQTGGSYEQYF.

V is TRBV6-4 and J is TRBJ2-2; D gene unclear. The CDR3 consists of 13 residues. Germline CDR1 reads MRHNA; CDR2 reads SNTAGT. Deletions cut 0 bases from V and 3 bases from J, with 2 bases between. The CDR3 region has the DNA TGTGCCAGCAGTGACTCTTACACCGGGGAGCTGTTTTTT. It specifies CASSDSYTGELFF.

The chain links TRBV7-2 to TRBJ2-5; D gene ambiguous. Per the germline V gene, CDR1 is SGHTA and CDR2 is FQGNSA. Trimming took off 3 bases at V and 4 bases at J, with 6 bases between the two ends. This CDR3 has 12 residues. CDR3 residues: CASSFRSETQYF. For the CDR3, the DNA is TGTGCCAGCAGCTTTAGGTCAGAGACCCAGTACTTC.

This clone was picked up a small number of times. This chain connects TRBV7-9 to TRBJ1-1, with TRBD1 as a possible D gene (5 bases). V was trimmed by 8 bases and J by 5 bases, leaving 12 bases between them. Per germline, CDR1 SEHNR and CDR2 FQNEAQ (reference sequence). This CDR3 spans 12 amino acids. The CDR3 DNA sequence: TGTGCCAGCGGGTTGAGGGGTACTGAAGCTTTCTTT. It is translated as CASGLRGTEAFF.

The chain is built from TRBV19 and TRBJ1-2, with 7 bases identical to TRBD1. CDR1 and CDR2 from the germline V gene are LNHDA and SQIVND (reference sequence). The CDR3 has 15 residues. V lost 3 bases, J lost 6 bases, and 10 bases stayed unmatched. In DNA, the CDR3 is TGTGCCAGTAGTATTCGACAGGGCGGGAGACATGGCTACACCTTC. It is translated as CASSIRQGGRHGYTF.

The V and J genes are TRBV30 and TRBJ2-1; no firm D call. The CDR3 length is 12 residues. The V gene lost 3 bases and the J gene lost 7 bases, with 10 bases spanning the gap. CDR1 is GTSNPN, CDR2 SVGIG, per germline (reference sequence). CDR3 loop: CAWRSERNEQFF. In DNA, the CDR3 is TGTGCCTGGAGGTCGGAGAGGAATGAGCAGTTCTTC.

The CDR3 DNA reads TGTGCCAGCACCACCTTGAGGAGGGATGACTACACCTTC. Its protein is CASTTLRRDDYTF. This chain joins TRBV5-6 and TRBJ1-2; D is unclear. Germline V lookup: CDR1 SGHDT, CDR2 YYEEEE. The CDR3 covers 13 residues. Trimming stripped 6 bases from V and 10 bases from J, with 19 bases between.

The V and J genes are TRBV24-1 and TRBJ1-2; D unresolved. The CDR3 loop spans 14 amino acids. The germline V and J ends were trimmed by 3 bases and 9 bases, with 16 bases remaining between them. CDR1 is KGHDR, CDR2 SFDVKD, per germline. In DNA, the CDR3 is TGTGCCACCAGTGATATCGGAACGGGGAAACGCTACACCTTC. Translation gives CATSDIGTGKRYTF.

V and J are TRBV7-2 and TRBJ1-6, with D uncertain. V shed 1 base and J shed 13 bases, with 17 bases lying between them. CDR1 is SGHTA, CDR2 FQGNSA, per germline. The CDR3 runs 15 residues. This CDR3 reads CASSLDASSGRPLHF. The CDR3 DNA follows: TGTGCCAGCAGCTTAGACGCCAGCTCGGGGAGGCCCCTCCACTTT.

The gene calls are TRBV7-6 and TRBJ2-1, with a possible D match to TRBD1 (5 bases). Germline CDR1 reads SGHVS; CDR2 reads FNYEAQ. The CDR3 spans 17 residues. The V end was cut by 0 bases, the J end by 4 bases, with 16 bases between. The CDR3 spells CASSLAPGGQEYNEQFF. CDR3 in DNA: TGTGCCAGCAGCTTAGCTCCTGGTGGACAAGAGTACAATGAGCAGTTCTTC.